The 12 T cell receptor beta chains below were found in one sample sequenced in a study of CD8 T cells in ankylosing spondylitis. TCRdb itself ran the 5' RACE reads through MiXCR, one entry per CDR3 protein. In the table there are under 250,000 distinct CDR3 sequences, less than 9.5% of which are singletons. The sample comprised blood, either unsorted or a sorted T cell fraction (not recorded which). The source is a female donor with ankylosing spondylitis or in good health (not recorded which).

The V gene is TRBV20-1, the J gene TRBJ2-1; a possible D gene is TRBD1 (5 bases). V was clipped by 3 bases and J by 5 bases, with 11 bases between them. This CDR3 has 13 residues. CDR1 and CDR2 (germline): DFQATT, SNEGSKA (reference sequence). The CDR3 nucleotides read TGCAGTGCTAGGGCTAGGGGTGACAATGAGCAGTTCTTC. It specifies CSARARGDNEQFF.

This clonotype occurred many times. The CDR3 here is CASSLGTSVPTDTQYF. The CDR3 region has the DNA TGTGCCAGCAGCCTGGGGACTAGCGTGCCGACAGATACGCAGTATTTT. V and J are TRBV11-2 and TRBJ2-3; 10 positions match TRBD2. Germline-derived CDR1 and CDR2 are SGHAT and FQNNGV. V lost 5 bases to trimming and J lost 3 bases; unmatched junction nucleotides: 8. The CDR3 contains 16 residues.

This clonotype was picked up many times. This chain connects TRBV7-2 to TRBJ2-2; tentative D call: TRBD2 (6 bases). This CDR3 has 18 amino acids. Per germline, CDR1 SGHTA and CDR2 FQGNSA. V was trimmed by 5 bases and J by 7 bases, leaving 26 bases between them. The CDR3 reads CASSIRASGGRSGGELFF. Here the CDR3 DNA reads TGTGCCAGCAGCATCCGGGCAAGTGGGGGGAGATCCGGCGGGGAGCTGTTTTTT.

This clonotype was detected many times. This sequence joins TRBV12-5 and TRBJ2-7; tentatively, D is TRBD1 (6 bases). This CDR3 comprises 17 residues. V was shortened by 0 bases and J by 3 bases, with 18 bases between the two germline ends. The V gene's germline CDR1 is LGHNT and CDR2 FRNRAP. The CDR3, as DNA: TGTGCTAGTGGTTTGGTAATCTTCAGGGGCGATTACTACGAGCAGTACTTC. It specifies CASGLVIFRGDYYEQYF.

This clonotype was picked up a small number of times. This chain links TRBV7-9 with TRBJ2-3; D is ambiguous. Germline CDR1 and CDR2: SEHNR and FQNEAQ (reference sequence). CDR3 length: 15 amino acids. Trimming cost V 1 base and J 3 bases, with 11 bases left between them. The CDR3 sequence is CASSLGVRATDTQYF. The CDR3 nucleotides are TGTGCCAGCAGCTTAGGTGTTCGTGCAACAGATACGCAGTATTTT.

This clonotype was observed at least ten times. The chain uses TRBV10-3 and TRBJ2-1; 9 bases are a match to TRBD2. CDR1 and CDR2 (germline): ENHRY, SYGVKD. Losses at the gene ends were 2 bases for V and 7 bases for J; bases not matched to a gene: 12. This CDR3 region has 17 residues. Here the CDR3 DNA reads TGTGCCATCAGTGAGATTGTTGGTAGCGGGAGAAGGAATGAGCAGTTCTTC. Translation: CAISEIVGSGRRNEQFF.

This clonotype was picked up many times. The chain couples TRBV18 to TRBJ2-7; 7 bases fit TRBD1. The CDR3 length is 16 residues. The V gene end was trimmed by 0 bases and the J gene end by 0 bases; junction bases not matched to a gene: 5. Germline V lookup: CDR1 KGHSH, CDR2 LQKENI. The CDR3 DNA reads as TGTGCCAGCTCACCACCTATTGACAGGGTCTCCTACGAGCAGTACTTC. It encodes CASSPPIDRVSYEQYF. The variable domain in full, with the rest retrieved from reference TRBV18 and TRBJ2-7, is NAGVMQNPRHLVRRRGQEARLRCSPMKGHSHVYWYRQLPEEGLKFMVYLQKENIIDESGMPKERFSAEFPKEGPSILRIQQVVRGDSAAYFCASSPPIDRVSYEQYFGPGTRLTVT.

V usage is TRBV5-5 and J usage is TRBJ2-1; 10 nucleotides match TRBD2. CDR1 is SGHKS and CDR2 is YYEKEE in the germline V gene (reference sequence). V was pared by 0 bases and J by 3 bases, with 6 bases of the junction left unmatched. The CDR3 totals 17 residues. The CDR3 DNA sequence: TGTGCCAGCAGCTTGGTGTCCGGGACTAGCGTCTACAATGAGCAGTTCTTC. As protein: CASSLVSGTSVYNEQFF. Looking up the rest from reference TRBV5-5 and TRBJ2-1 gives the full variable domain: DAGVTQSPTHLIKTRGQQVTLRCSPISGHKSVSWYQQVLGQGPQFIFQYYEKEERGRGNFPDRFSARQFPNYSSELNVNALLLGDSALYLCASSLVSGTSVYNEQFFGPGTRLTVL.

This chain joins TRBV11-2 and TRBJ2-1, with D perhaps matching TRBD1 or TRBD2 (5 bases each). CDR1 and CDR2 from the germline V gene are SGHAT and FQNNGV. V lost 7 bases and J lost 7, with 17 bases in between. The CDR3 covers 14 residues. CDR3 residues: CASTTGPVRNEQFF. CDR3 DNA: TGTGCCAGCACCACGGGACCGGTCCGTAATGAGCAGTTCTTC.

This clonotype has a count of ten or more. The chain is built from TRBV7-9 and TRBJ1-4, with D tentatively TRBD1 (6 bases). Trimming removed 2 bases at V and 7 bases at J, with 14 bases between. CDR1 and CDR2 (germline): SEHNR, FQNEAQ (reference sequence). The CDR3 spans 15 residues. The CDR3 DNA reads as TGTGCCAGCAGCTTACGCGCAGGGGATAGTGAAAAACTGTTTTTT. It specifies CASSLRAGDSEKLFF.

On this clonotype: This may arise from a read error, as a much more abundant clone is one base away. V gene TRBV28 combines with J gene TRBJ1-4; the match to TRBD1 covers 7 bases. This CDR3 is built from 15 residues. Germline values: CDR1 MDHEN, CDR2 SYDVKM. Here the CDR3 reads CTSSTQGDANEKLFF. CDR3 nucleotides: TGTACCAGCAGTACCCAGGGGGACGCTAATGAAAAACTGTTTTTT.

This clonotype was seen ten or more times. This chain links TRBV5-1 with TRBJ2-2; D gene ambiguous. Trimming removed 2 bases from V and 1 base from J, with 3 bases in between. The CDR3 sequence is 13 residues long. Looked up from germline, CDR1 is SGHRS and CDR2 is YFSETQ. The CDR3 protein is CASSLQNTGELFF. As DNA, the CDR3 is TGCGCCAGCAGCTTACAGAACACCGGGGAGCTGTTTTTT.